This T cell receptor beta chain was sequenced for a study of blood T cell repertoires in COVID-19. Study-level background: Samples of COVID-19 (acute and convalescent) were obtained from the United States, Italy and Spain. PBMCs, B-cell-depleted T cells, or T cells provided the cDNA or gDNA that made up the material.

Per the original methods: Estimation of nucleated cell counts relied on the amplification of reference gene primers. Clones were read by immunoSEQ multiplex PCR, and TCRdb kept only the in-frame ones, dropping some. V, J and clone size are taken as reported in that table, and D and trimming were inferred from the DNA itself. The table records around 67,000 clones, 81% of them present only once. This clone turned up a few times. The TCR comes from a human donor in a cohort sampled during active COVID-19. The specimen sequenced was peripheral blood.

The CDR3 loop is CASLQSPGQRGYSNQPQHF. In nucleotides, the CDR3 is TGTGCCAGTCTTCAAAGCCCGGGACAAAGGGGCTATAGCAATCAGCCCCAGCATTTT. The chain uses TRBV19 and TRBJ1-5; D is possibly TRBD1 (6 bases). The V gene lost 8 bases and the J gene lost 0 bases, with 26 bases spanning the gap. The germline V gene has CDR1 LNHDA and CDR2 SQIVND (reference sequence). The CDR3 is made up of 19 amino acids. The full variable domain, in which reference TRBV19 and TRBJ1-5 provide the parts outside the CDR3, is DGGITQSPKYLFRKEGQNVTLSCEQNLNHDAMYWYRQDPGQGLRLIYYSQIVNDFQKGDIAEGYSVSREKKESFPLTVTSAQKNPTAFYLCASLQSPGQRGYSNQPQHFGDGTRLSIL.